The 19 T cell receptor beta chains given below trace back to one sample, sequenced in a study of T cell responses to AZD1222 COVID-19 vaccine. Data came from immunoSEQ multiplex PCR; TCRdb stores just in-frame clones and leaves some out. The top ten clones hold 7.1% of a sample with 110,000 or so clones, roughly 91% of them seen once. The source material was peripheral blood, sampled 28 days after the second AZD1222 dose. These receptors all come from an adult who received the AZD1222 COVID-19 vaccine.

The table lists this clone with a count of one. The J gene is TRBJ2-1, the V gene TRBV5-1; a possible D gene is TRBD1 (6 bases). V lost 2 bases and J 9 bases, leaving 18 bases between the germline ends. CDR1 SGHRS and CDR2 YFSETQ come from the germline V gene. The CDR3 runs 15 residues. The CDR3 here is CASSFEGVRTSEQFF. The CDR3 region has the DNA TGCGCCAGCAGCTTCGAGGGGGTGCGAACAAGTGAGCAGTTCTTC.

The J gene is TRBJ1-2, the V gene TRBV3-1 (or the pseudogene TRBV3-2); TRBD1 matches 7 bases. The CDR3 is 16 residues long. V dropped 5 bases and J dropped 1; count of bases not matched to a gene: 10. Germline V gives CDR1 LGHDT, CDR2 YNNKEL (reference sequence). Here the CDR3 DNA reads TGTGCCAGCAGCGATGGACAGGTTATTGTTAACTATGGCTACACCTTC. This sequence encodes CASSDGQVIVNYGYTF.

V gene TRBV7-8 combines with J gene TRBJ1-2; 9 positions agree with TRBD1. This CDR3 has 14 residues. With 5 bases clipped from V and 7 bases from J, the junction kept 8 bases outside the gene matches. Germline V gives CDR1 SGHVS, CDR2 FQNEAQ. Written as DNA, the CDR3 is TGTGCCAGCAGCCCCCGCTGGGACAGGGCTGGCTACACCTTC. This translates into CASSPRWDRAGYTF. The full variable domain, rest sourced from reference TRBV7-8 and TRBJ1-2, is GAGVSQSPRYKVAKRGQDVALRCDPISGHVSLFWYQQALGQGPEFLTYFQNEAQLDKSGLPSDRFFAERPEGSVSTLKIQRTQQEDSAVYLCASSPRWDRAGYTFGSGTRLTVV.

The CDR3 sequence is CASSRDYEQYF. In DNA, the CDR3 is TGCGCCAGCAGCCGTGACTACGAGCAGTACTTC. The chain links TRBV5-1 to TRBJ2-7; D not resolved. V lost 4 bases and J 3 bases, leaving 5 bases between the germline ends. The CDR3 spans 11 residues. The germline gives CDR1 SGHRS, CDR2 YFSETQ. The variable domain in full, with the rest retrieved from reference TRBV5-1 and TRBJ2-7, is KAGVTQTPRYLIKTRGQQVTLSCSPISGHRSVSWYQQTPGQGLQFLFEYFSETQRNKGNFPGRFSGRQFSNSRSEMNVSTLELGDSALYLCASSRDYEQYFGPGTRLTVT.

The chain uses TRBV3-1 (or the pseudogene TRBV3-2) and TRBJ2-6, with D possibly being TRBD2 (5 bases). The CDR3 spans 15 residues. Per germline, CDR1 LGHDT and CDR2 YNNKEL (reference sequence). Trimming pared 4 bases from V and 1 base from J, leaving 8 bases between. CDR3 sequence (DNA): TGTGCCAGCAGCCTCCGCGGGTCTGGGGCCAACGTCCTGACTTTC. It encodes CASSLRGSGANVLTF.

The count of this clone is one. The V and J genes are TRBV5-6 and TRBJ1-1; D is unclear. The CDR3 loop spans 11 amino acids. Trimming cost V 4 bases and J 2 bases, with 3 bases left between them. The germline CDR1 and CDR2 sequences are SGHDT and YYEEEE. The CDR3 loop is CASSLNTEAFF. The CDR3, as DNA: TGTGCCAGCAGCCTCAACACTGAAGCTTTCTTT.

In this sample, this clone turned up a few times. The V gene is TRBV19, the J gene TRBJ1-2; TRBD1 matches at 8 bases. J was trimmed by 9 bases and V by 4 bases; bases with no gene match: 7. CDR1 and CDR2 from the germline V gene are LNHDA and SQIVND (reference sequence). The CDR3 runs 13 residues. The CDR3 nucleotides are TGTGCCAGTAGTACCGACAGGGGCGGGCGCTACACCTTC. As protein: CASSTDRGGRYTF. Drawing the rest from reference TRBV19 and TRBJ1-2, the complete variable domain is DGGITQSPKYLFRKEGQNVTLSCEQNLNHDAMYWYRQDPGQGLRLIYYSQIVNDFQKGDIAEGYSVSREKKESFPLTVTSAQKNPTAFYLCASSTDRGGRYTFGSGTRLTVV.

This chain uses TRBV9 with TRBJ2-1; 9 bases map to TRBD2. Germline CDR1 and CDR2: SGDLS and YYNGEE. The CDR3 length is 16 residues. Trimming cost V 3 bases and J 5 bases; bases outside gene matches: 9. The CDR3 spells CASSAPAGGFNNEQFF. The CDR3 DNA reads TGTGCCAGCAGCGCCCCAGCGGGGGGATTTAACAATGAGCAGTTCTTC.

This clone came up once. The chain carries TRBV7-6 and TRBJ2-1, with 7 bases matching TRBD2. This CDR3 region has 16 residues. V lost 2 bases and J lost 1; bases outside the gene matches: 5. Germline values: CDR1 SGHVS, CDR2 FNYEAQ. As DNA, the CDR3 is TGTGCCAGCAGCTTAATTGGCGGGAGTTCCTACAATGAGCAGTTCTTC. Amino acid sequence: CASSLIGGSSYNEQFF.

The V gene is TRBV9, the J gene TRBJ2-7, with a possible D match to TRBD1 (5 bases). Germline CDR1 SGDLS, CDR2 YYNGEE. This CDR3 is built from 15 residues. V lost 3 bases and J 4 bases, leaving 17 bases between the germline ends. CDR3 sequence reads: CASSGSSRGVYEQYF. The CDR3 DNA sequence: TGTGCCAGCAGCGGCTCCTCTAGGGGTGTTTACGAGCAGTACTTC.

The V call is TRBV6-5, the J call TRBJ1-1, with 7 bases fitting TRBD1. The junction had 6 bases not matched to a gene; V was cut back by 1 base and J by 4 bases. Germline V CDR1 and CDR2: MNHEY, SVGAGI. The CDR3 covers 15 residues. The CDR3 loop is CASSYWGQQLTEAFF. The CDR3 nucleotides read TGTGCCAGCAGTTACTGGGGACAGCAGCTCACTGAAGCTTTCTTT.

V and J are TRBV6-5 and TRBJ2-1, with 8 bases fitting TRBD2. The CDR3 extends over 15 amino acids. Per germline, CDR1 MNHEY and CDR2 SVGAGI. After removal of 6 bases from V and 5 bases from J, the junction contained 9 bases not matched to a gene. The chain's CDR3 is CASRRGATPNNEQFF. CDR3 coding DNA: TGTGCCAGCAGGCGGGGGGCTACTCCTAACAATGAGCAGTTCTTC.

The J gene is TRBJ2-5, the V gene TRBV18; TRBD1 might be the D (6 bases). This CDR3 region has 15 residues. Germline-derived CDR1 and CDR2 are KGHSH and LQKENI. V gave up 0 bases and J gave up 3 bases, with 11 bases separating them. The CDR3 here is CASSPPGAGKETQYF. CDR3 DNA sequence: TGTGCCAGCTCACCACCGGGGGCAGGGAAAGAGACCCAGTACTTC.

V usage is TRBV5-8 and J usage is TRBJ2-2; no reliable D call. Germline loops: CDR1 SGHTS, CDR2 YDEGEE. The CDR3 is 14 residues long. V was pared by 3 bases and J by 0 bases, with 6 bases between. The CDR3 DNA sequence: TGTGCCAGCAGCTGGGTTTCGAACACCGGGGAGCTGTTTTTT. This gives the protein CASSWVSNTGELFF. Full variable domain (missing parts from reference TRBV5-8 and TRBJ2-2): EAGVTQSPTHLIKTRGQQATLRCSPISGHTSVYWYQQALGLGLQFLLWYDEGEERNRGNFPPRFSGRQFPNYSSELNVNALELEDSALYLCASSWVSNTGELFFGEGSRLTVL.

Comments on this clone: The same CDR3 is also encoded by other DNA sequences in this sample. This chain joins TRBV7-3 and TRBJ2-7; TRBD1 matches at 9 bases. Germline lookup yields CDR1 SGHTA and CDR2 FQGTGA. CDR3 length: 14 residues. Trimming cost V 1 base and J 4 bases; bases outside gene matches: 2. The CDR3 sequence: CASSLKGTGYEQYF. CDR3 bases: TGTGCCAGCAGCTTAAAAGGGACAGGGTACGAGCAGTACTTC.

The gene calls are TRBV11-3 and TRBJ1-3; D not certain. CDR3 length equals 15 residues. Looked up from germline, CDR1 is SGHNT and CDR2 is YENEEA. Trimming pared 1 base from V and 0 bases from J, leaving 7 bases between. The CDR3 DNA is TGTGCCAGCAGCTTAGGCACGAGCTCTGGAAACACCATATATTTT. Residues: CASSLGTSSGNTIYF.

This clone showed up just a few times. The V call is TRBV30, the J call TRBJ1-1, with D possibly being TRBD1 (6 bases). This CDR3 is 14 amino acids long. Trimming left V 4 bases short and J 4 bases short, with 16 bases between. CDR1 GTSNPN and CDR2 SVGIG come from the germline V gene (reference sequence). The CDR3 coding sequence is TGTGCCTGGACTCTCAACGGGGGCGGCACTGAAGCTTTCTTT. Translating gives CAWTLNGGGTEAFF.

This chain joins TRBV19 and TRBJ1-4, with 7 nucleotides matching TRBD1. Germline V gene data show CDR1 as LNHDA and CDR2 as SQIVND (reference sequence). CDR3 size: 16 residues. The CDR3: CATRRDSYSTNEKLFF. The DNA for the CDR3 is TGTGCTACCCGCCGGGACAGTTACTCAACTAATGAAAAACTGTTTTTT.

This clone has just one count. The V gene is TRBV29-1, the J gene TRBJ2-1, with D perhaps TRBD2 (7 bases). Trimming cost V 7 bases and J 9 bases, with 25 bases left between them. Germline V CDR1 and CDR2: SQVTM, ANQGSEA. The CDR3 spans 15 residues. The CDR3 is CSASQVGGRWSEQFF. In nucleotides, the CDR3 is TGCAGCGCAAGTCAAGTGGGGGGGCGGTGGAGTGAGCAGTTCTTC.